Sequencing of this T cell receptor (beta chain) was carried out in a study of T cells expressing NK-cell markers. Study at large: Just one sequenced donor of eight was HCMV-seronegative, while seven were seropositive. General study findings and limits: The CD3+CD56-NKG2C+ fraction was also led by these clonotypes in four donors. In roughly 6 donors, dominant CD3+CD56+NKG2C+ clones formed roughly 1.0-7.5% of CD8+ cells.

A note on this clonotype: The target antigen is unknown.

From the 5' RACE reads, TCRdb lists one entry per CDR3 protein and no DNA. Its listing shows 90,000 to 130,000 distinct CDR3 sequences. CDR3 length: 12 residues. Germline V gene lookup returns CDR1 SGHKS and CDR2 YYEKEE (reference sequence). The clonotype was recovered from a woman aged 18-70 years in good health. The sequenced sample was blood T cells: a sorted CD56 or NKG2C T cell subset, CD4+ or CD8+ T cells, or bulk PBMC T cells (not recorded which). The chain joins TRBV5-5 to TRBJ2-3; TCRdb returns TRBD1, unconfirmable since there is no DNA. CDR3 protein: CASSTPVDTQYF.